A single sample gave rise to the 15 T cell receptor beta chains below, sequenced in a study of radiotherapy plus CTLA-4 blockade in lung cancer. Clones were sequenced by immunoSEQ multiplex PCR, and TCRdb holds only the in-frame ones, with some missing. Found here are more than 25,000 clones, around three quarters of them singletons; the top ten hold over 15%. The sequencing used peripheral blood, collected from a patient treated with radiotherapy plus ipilimumab. The receptor set was obtained from a human donor with non-small cell lung cancer that progressed on radiotherapy plus ipilimumab.

The V gene is TRBV9, the J gene TRBJ2-1; D possibly uses TRBD1 or TRBD2 (5 bases each). The CDR3 loop spans 17 amino acids. Between the trimmed V and J ends, which lost 3 bases and 0 bases, there was a span of 16 bases. Looked up from germline, CDR1 is SGDLS and CDR2 is YYNGEE. CDR3 in DNA: TGTGCCAGCAGCGGGGACGGAACCTCCCGCTCCTACAATGAGCAGTTCTTC. This codes for CASSGDGTSRSYNEQFF.

This rearrangement joins TRBV5-1 to TRBJ1-1; TRBD1 matches at 10 bases. CDR1 is SGHRS and CDR2 is YFSETQ in the germline V gene. The ends lost 4 bases at V and 4 bases at J; junction bases unmatched: 16. The CDR3 length is 18 residues. CDR3 bases: TGCGCCAGCAGCCCCACGGGACAGGGGATTGTAGTGGGCACTGAAGCTTTCTTT. Translating gives CASSPTGQGIVVGTEAFF.

The DNA for the CDR3 is TGTGCCAGCAGCTTAGACCCACAGGGGGCGTACTTTGAGCAGTTCTTC. This encodes CASSLDPQGAYFEQFF. The chain recombines TRBV13 with TRBJ2-1, with TRBD1 identical over 9 bases. The CDR3 totals 16 residues. Germline assignment: CDR1 PRHDT and CDR2 FYEKMQ (reference sequence). J gave up 9 bases and V 1 base, and 10 bases lay outside the gene matches.

The J gene is TRBJ1-1, the V gene TRBV7-6, with D unresolved. The germline V and J ends were trimmed by 1 base and 1 base, with 10 bases remaining between them. Per the germline V gene, CDR1 is SGHVS and CDR2 is FNYEAQ. CDR3 size: 15 residues. The CDR3 nucleotides read TGTGCCAGCAGCTTAGAGCATACGAAGAACACTGAAGCTTTCTTT. Its protein is CASSLEHTKNTEAFF.

The chain links TRBV19 to TRBJ2-7; TRBD2 matches at 9 bases. V lost 2 bases and J lost 3; bases outside the gene matches: 8. This CDR3 comprises 16 residues. Germline CDR1 and CDR2: LNHDA and SQIVND (reference sequence). The CDR3 DNA reads as TGTGCCAGTAGTATAACGGGTAGCGGGAGTTTCTACGAGCAGTACTTC. It is translated as CASSITGSGSFYEQYF.

The gene calls are TRBV9 and TRBJ2-5; a weak D match, TRBD1 (7 bases). The germline CDR1 and CDR2 sequences are SGDLS and YYNGEE. Trimming pared 3 bases from V and 2 bases from J, leaving 14 bases between. This CDR3 spans 15 amino acids. CDR3 amino acids: CASSGGGRGQETQYF. The CDR3 DNA follows: TGTGCCAGCAGCGGGGGAGGCAGGGGGCAAGAGACCCAGTACTTC.

V and J are TRBV4-3 and TRBJ2-7; 8 nucleotides align to TRBD1. V lost 4 bases to trimming and J lost 4 bases; unmatched junction nucleotides: 9. The CDR3 is 15 residues long. Germline V CDR1 and CDR2: LGHNA, YSLEER. The CDR3 DNA follows: TGCGCCAGCAGCCTCCGGACAGGGAGAGGGTACGAGCAGTACTTC. Its translation is CASSLRTGRGYEQYF.

The V and J genes are TRBV9 and TRBJ1-1; 8 bases map to TRBD1. J lost 0 bases, V lost 2 bases, and 6 bases had no gene match. In germline, CDR1 is SGDLS, CDR2 YYNGEE. The length of the CDR3 is 16 residues. CDR3 in amino acids: CASSVQGAALNTEAFF. CDR3 DNA sequence: TGTGCCAGCAGCGTCCAGGGGGCTGCCTTGAACACTGAAGCTTTCTTT. The full variable domain, completed using reference TRBV9 and TRBJ1-1, is DSGVTQTPKHLITATGQRVTLRCSPRSGDLSVYWYQQSLDQGLQFLIQYYNGEERAKGNILERFSAQQFPDLHSELNLSSLELGDSALYFCASSVQGAALNTEAFFGQGTRLTVV.

The J gene is TRBJ2-1, the V gene TRBV19; 9 bases are shared with TRBD1. Germline loops: CDR1 LNHDA, CDR2 SQIVND (reference sequence). V shed 5 bases, J shed 5 bases, and the junction held 13 bases outside the gene matches. This CDR3 is built from 17 residues. The CDR3 DNA follows: TGTGCCAGTAGTGATCCGGGACAGGGCGCGTCGGACAATGAGCAGTTCTTC. Residues: CASSDPGQGASDNEQFF.

The chain has TRBV5-6 and TRBJ1-1; 7 bases line up with TRBD1. CDR1 and CDR2 (germline): SGHDT, YYEEEE. After removal of 3 bases from V and 1 base from J, the junction contained 3 bases not matched to a gene. The CDR3 has 14 residues. CDR3 DNA: TGTGCCAGCAGCTCAGGGACAGCGAACACTGAAGCTTTCTTT. It translates to CASSSGTANTEAFF.

J is TRBJ1-1 and V is TRBV27; D gene ambiguous. From germline, CDR1 is MNHEY and CDR2 SMNVEV (reference sequence). V dropped 7 bases and J dropped 7 bases, with 16 bases sitting between them. This CDR3 has 13 residues. The CDR3 loop reads CASIKPPGLEAFF. Here the CDR3 DNA reads TGTGCCAGCATTAAACCCCCCGGGCTTGAAGCTTTCTTT.

The chain couples TRBV5-1 to TRBJ1-2, with D uncertain. Germline V lookup: CDR1 SGHRS, CDR2 YFSETQ. The CDR3 runs to 16 residues. V was clipped by 1 base and J by 8 bases, with 21 bases between them. The CDR3: CASSLSLAGPSEGYTF. CDR3 coding DNA: TGCGCCAGCAGCTTGAGCCTGGCGGGCCCCTCGGAGGGCTACACCTTC.

The chain couples TRBV15 to TRBJ1-4; D is unclear. From germline, CDR1 is LNHNV and CDR2 YYDKDF (reference sequence). V was pared by 0 bases and J by 3 bases, with 8 bases between. The CDR3 contains 15 residues. CDR3 DNA: TGTGCCACCAGCAGAGATCTGGGGTCTAATGAAAAACTGTTTTTT. Amino acid sequence: CATSRDLGSNEKLFF.

This clone was detected only once. The chain recombines TRBV4-1 with TRBJ1-2, with D possibly being TRBD1 (5 bases). Per the germline V gene, CDR1 is MGHRA and CDR2 is YSYEKL. This CDR3 has 15 amino acids. V gave up 3 bases and J gave up 3 bases, with 14 bases separating them. The CDR3: CASSHLSRGDYGYTF. CDR3 coding DNA: TGCGCCAGCAGCCACCTCAGCCGGGGGGACTATGGCTACACCTTC.

CDR3 in amino acids: CASSLQGSNEKLFF. As DNA, the CDR3 is TGTGCCAGCAGCTTACAGGGGTCTAATGAAAAACTGTTTTTT. The chain joins TRBV7-2 to TRBJ1-4; D possibly corresponds to TRBD1 (6 bases). V was shortened by 2 bases and J by 3 bases, with 7 bases between the two germline ends. This CDR3 has 14 residues. Germline CDR1 SGHTA, CDR2 FQGNSA.